Shown below are 11 T cell receptor beta chains from a single sample sequenced in a study of T cells after yellow fever vaccination. TCRdb independently ran MiXCR on the 5' RACE reads; one entry per CDR3 protein. Here the sample spans 68,000 or so distinct CDR3 sequences, 6.5% to 9% being singletons. This specimen was CD8+ T cells sorted from PBMCs, taken 15 days after the yellow fever booster vaccination. The source is a man aged 25 to 40 who received the YFV17D yellow fever vaccine.

This clonotype was detected a few times. The gene calls are TRBV11-2 and TRBJ2-5; a possible D gene is TRBD1 (6 bases). The V gene's germline CDR1 is SGHAT and CDR2 FQNNGV. Between the trimmed V and J ends, which lost 5 bases and 5 bases, there was a span of 18 bases. The CDR3 has 15 amino acids. The chain's CDR3 is CASSINAGVRETQYF. The CDR3 nucleotides read TGTGCCAGCAGCATAAACGCAGGGGTCCGGGAGACCCAGTACTTC.

This clonotype has ten or more counts. The chain recombines TRBV6-5 with TRBJ1-2, with 7 bases that match TRBD1. The CDR3 runs to 15 residues. Losses at the gene ends were 2 bases for V and 5 bases for J; bases not matched to a gene: 8. The V gene's germline CDR1 is MNHEY and CDR2 SVGAGI. CDR3 coding DNA: TGTGCCAGCAGTTACGAGGCGGCAGGGGGTTATGGCTACACCTTC. Translated: CASSYEAAGGYGYTF.

This rearrangement joins TRBV6-1 to TRBJ1-1; D unresolved. The CDR3 extends over 15 amino acids. Germline loops: CDR1 MNHNS, CDR2 SASEGT. Trimming removed 6 bases from V and 1 base from J, with 15 bases in between. The CDR3 bases are TGTGCCAGCAGCCTTGCAGGCCGATGGAACACTGAAGCTTTCTTT. It codes for CASSLAGRWNTEAFF.

This clonotype was seen many times. The J gene is TRBJ2-7, the V gene TRBV2; D is uncertain. This CDR3 contains 13 residues. The V end was cut by 2 bases, the J end by 2 bases, with 7 bases between. Looked up from germline, CDR1 is SNHLY and CDR2 is FYNNEI. CDR3: CASSESAAYEQYF. CDR3 coding DNA: TGTGCCAGCAGTGAATCTGCTGCCTACGAGCAGTACTTC.

J is TRBJ2-7 and V is TRBV9; 10 nucleotides agree with TRBD2. The V gene end was trimmed by 3 bases and the J gene end by 2 bases; junction bases not matched to a gene: 5. This CDR3 has 15 residues. Germline assignment: CDR1 SGDLS and CDR2 YYNGEE. The CDR3 DNA sequence: TGTGCCAGCAGCGCAGGGACTAGCGTAGCCTACGAGCAGTACTTC. This encodes CASSAGTSVAYEQYF. Full variable domain (rest looked up from reference TRBV9 and TRBJ2-7): DSGVTQTPKHLITATGQRVTLRCSPRSGDLSVYWYQQSLDQGLQFLIQYYNGEERAKGNILERFSAQQFPDLHSELNLSSLELGDSALYFCASSAGTSVAYEQYFGPGTRLTVT.

This clonotype came up a few times. The chain has TRBV20-1 and TRBJ2-7; 9 nucleotides agree with TRBD1. Trimming at V came to 3 bases and at J to 2 bases, leaving 2 bases not matched to a gene. Germline V gene data show CDR1 as DFQATT and CDR2 as SNEGSKA (reference sequence). This CDR3 comprises 13 residues. The CDR3 nucleotides are TGCAGTGCTAGTGGGACAGGGACCTACGAGCAGTACTTC. This sequence encodes CSASGTGTYEQYF.

This clonotype was detected many times. The chain recombines TRBV28 with TRBJ2-7; the D is unclear. Germline V lookup: CDR1 MDHEN, CDR2 SYDVKM. CDR3 size: 12 residues. V gave up 3 bases and J gave up 6 bases, with 9 bases separating them. The CDR3 DNA sequence: TGTGCCAGCAGTTTTACAGATTCCGAGCAGTACTTC. It is translated as CASSFTDSEQYF.

This clonotype has a count of ten or more. The chain employs TRBV9 and TRBJ2-7; 9 nucleotides match TRBD2. With 2 bases clipped from V and 5 bases from J, the junction kept 5 bases outside the gene matches. The CDR3 sequence is 14 residues long. Looked up from germline, CDR1 is SGDLS and CDR2 is YYNGEE. The CDR3 protein is CASSVAGGLNEQYF. In nucleotides, the CDR3 is TGTGCCAGCAGCGTCGCGGGAGGGCTCAACGAGCAGTACTTC. Combining the CDR3 with reference TRBV9 and TRBJ2-7 gives the whole variable domain DSGVTQTPKHLITATGQRVTLRCSPRSGDLSVYWYQQSLDQGLQFLIQYYNGEERAKGNILERFSAQQFPDLHSELNLSSLELGDSALYFCASSVAGGLNEQYFGPGTRLTVT.

In this sample, this clonotype turned up a few times. The gene calls are TRBV4-3 and TRBJ2-5, with 11 nucleotides matching TRBD2. CDR1 and CDR2 from the germline V gene are LGHNA and YSLEER. The junction had 10 bases not matched to a gene; V was cut back by 3 bases and J by 4 bases. This CDR3 region has 17 residues. CDR3 DNA: TGCGCCAGCAGCCACCACCCTGCCGGGACTAGCGGAGAGACCCAGTACTTC. It specifies CASSHHPAGTSGETQYF.

This clonotype has a count of ten or more. The chain uses TRBV29-1 and TRBJ2-5, with D perhaps TRBD2 (5 bases). The V end lost 4 bases, the J end lost 0 bases, and 9 bases lay between the germline ends. This CDR3 contains 13 residues. CDR1 and CDR2 from the germline V gene are SQVTM and ANQGSEA. CDR3 amino acids: CSVVGLNQETQYF. The CDR3 DNA sequence: TGCAGCGTTGTCGGACTGAACCAAGAGACCCAGTACTTC.

This clonotype occurred many times. The chain employs TRBV14 and TRBJ2-5; D gene unclear. The CDR3 length is 13 residues. CDR1 is SGHDN, CDR2 FVKESK, per germline. Trimming left V 3 bases short and J 1 base short, with 6 bases between. The CDR3 bases are TGTGCCAGCAGCCATCTTGGCCAAGAGACCCAGTACTTC. Residues: CASSHLGQETQYF.